The 2 T cell receptor beta chains listed next were all sequenced from one sample in a study of CD8 T cells in Susac syndrome. About 0.45 to 1 ug RNA was reverse transcribed with random hexamers. TCRdb re-called the immunoSEQ multiplex PCR reads through MiXCR, storing one row per CDR3 protein. The sample lists fewer than 250,000 distinct CDR3 sequences; approximately 90% were seen once. Specimen: CD8+ T cells from PBMCs. These TCRs come from a human donor with multiple sclerosis.

The chain has TRBV9 and TRBJ1-2; 10 nucleotides align to TRBD1. In germline, CDR1 is SGDLS, CDR2 YYNGEE. CDR3 length equals 15 residues. Unmatched junction bases numbered 9, after V lost 4 bases and J lost 6 bases. This CDR3 is CASSPLTGGGNGYTF. The CDR3 coding sequence is TGTGCCAGCAGCCCACTGACAGGGGGCGGGAATGGCTACACCTTC.

The chain is built from TRBV7-9 and TRBJ2-5; the match to TRBD1 covers 10 bases. The germline V gene encodes CDR1 SEHNR and CDR2 FQNEAQ (reference sequence). The CDR3 runs to 17 residues. V was pared by 5 bases and J by 2 bases, with 11 bases of the junction left unmatched. CDR3 region: CASSPLTGQGEQETQYF. CDR3 sequence (DNA): TGTGCCAGCAGCCCCCTAACCGGACAGGGGGAGCAAGAGACCCAGTACTTC.